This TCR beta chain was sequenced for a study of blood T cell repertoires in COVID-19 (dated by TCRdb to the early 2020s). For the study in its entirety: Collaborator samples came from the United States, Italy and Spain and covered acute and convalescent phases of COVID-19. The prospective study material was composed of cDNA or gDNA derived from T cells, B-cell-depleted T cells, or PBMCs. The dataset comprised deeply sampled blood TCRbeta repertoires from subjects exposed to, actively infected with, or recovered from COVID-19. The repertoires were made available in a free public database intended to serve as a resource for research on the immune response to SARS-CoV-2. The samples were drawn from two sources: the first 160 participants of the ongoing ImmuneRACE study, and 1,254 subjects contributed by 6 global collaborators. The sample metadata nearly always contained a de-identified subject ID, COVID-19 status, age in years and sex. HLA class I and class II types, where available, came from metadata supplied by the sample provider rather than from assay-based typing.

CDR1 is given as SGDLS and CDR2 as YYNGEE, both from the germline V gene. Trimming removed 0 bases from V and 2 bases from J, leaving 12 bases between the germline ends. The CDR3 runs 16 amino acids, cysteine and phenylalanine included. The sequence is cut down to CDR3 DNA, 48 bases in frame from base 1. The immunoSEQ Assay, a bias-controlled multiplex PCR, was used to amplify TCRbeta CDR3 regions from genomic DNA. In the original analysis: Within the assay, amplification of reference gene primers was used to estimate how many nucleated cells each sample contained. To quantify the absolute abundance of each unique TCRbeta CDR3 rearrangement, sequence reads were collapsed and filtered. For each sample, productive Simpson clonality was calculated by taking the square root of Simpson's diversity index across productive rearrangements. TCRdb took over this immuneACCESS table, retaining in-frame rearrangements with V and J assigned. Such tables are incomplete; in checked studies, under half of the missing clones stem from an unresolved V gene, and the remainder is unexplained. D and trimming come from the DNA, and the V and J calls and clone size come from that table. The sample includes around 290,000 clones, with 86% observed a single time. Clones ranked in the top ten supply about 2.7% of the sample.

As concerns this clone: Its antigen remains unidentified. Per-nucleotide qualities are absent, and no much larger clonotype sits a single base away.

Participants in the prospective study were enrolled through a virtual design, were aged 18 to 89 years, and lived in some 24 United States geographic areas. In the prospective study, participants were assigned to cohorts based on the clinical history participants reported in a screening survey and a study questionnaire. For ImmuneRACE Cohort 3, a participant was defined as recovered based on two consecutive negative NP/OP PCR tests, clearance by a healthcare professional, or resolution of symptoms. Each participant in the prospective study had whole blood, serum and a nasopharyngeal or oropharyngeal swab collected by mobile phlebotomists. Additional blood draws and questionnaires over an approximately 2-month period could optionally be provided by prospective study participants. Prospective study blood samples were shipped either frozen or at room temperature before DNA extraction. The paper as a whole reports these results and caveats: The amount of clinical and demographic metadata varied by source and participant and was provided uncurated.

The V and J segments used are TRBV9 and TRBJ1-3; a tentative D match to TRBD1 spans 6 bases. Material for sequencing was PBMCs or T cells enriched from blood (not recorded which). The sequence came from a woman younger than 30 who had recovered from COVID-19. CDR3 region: CASSVATGQAGNTIYF. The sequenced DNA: TGTGCCAGCAGCGTAGCCACAGGGCAAGCTGGAAACACCATATATTTT.